Detailed here is one T cell receptor (beta chain). Its antigen is as yet unknown. TCR cDNA molecules each had a unique molecular identifier. TCRdb independently ran MiXCR on the 5' RACE reads; one entry per CDR3 protein. The profile shows about 85,000 distinct CDR3 sequences, more than 15% of them singletons. This sample's time point: sample taken at primary tumor resection. The sequenced material consisted of unsorted whole RNA from tumor, nontumor lung or frozen PBMC. This record belongs to a study of spatial heterogeneity in lung cancer. Across the whole study: Within raw reads, each unique TCR and UMI combination appeared on average more than ten times.

Study observations and caveats: Blood showed ubiquitous tumor TCRs more often at resection than at routine follow-up.

The starting material was PBMCs, obtained at surgery. The source of this sequence is a male donor with early-stage non-small cell lung cancer.

This CDR3 reads CASSGGRRNTEAFF. In nucleotides, the CDR3 is TGTGCCAGTTCCGGAGGACGCAGGAACACTGAAGCTTTCTTT. The J gene is TRBJ1-1, the V gene TRBV7-2; D gene uncertain. V lost 9 bases, J lost 1 base, and 15 bases lay in between. Germline CDR1 reads SGHTA; CDR2 reads FQGNSA. CDR3 length: 14 amino acids.